The clone carrying this T cell receptor (beta chain) has at least ten counts. Its matching antigen is unknown. These data belong to a study of neurological immune-mediated disorders. The CDR3 is made up of 14 amino acids. Germline-derived CDR1 and CDR2 are SGHNT and YENEEA. Unmatched junction bases numbered 5, after V lost 5 bases and J lost 3 bases. Study conclusions and caveats: HTLV-1-associated myelopathy led in TCR clonal expansion, while multiple sclerosis ranked lowest, below healthy controls.

Unsorted libraries were prepared from 2 million PBMCs held at -80 C. The cDNA was produced through 5'RACE with 10-nucleotide random UMIs. TCRdb re-derived calls from the 5' RACE reads in MiXCR, one entry per CDR3 protein. This sample has roughly 80,000 distinct CDR3 sequences, with more than 15% found just once. Source material: PBMCs. The chain carries TRBV11-3 and TRBJ2-5; 8 bases line up with TRBD2. This receptor was obtained from a woman in her forties in good health. This CDR3 reads CASSPGGAEETQYF. CDR3 coding DNA: TGTGCCAGCAGCCCCGGGGGGGCGGAAGAGACCCAGTACTTC.